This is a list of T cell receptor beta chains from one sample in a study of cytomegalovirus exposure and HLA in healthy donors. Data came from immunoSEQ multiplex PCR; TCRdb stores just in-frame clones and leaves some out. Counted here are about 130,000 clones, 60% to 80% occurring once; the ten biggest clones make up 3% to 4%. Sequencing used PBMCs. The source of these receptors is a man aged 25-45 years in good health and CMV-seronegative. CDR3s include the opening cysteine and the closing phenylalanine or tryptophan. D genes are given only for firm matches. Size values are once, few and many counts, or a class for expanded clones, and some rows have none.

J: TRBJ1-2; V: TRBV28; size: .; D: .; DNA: TGTGCCAGCACCCGGGGTGGGAGCTATGGCTACACCTTC; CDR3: CASTRGGSYGYTF
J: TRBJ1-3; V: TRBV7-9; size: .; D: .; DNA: TGTGCCAGCAGGGGGGCAGGCTCTGGAAACACCATATATTTT; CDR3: CASRGAGSGNTIYF
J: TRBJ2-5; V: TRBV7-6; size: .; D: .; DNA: TGTGCCAGCAGCTTGACACCCACCCAAGAGACCCAGTACTTC; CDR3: CASSLTPTQETQYF
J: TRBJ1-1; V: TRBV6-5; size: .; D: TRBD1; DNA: TGTGCCAGCAGTCACGGACAGGGGAGAACTGAAGCTTTCTTT; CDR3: CASSHGQGRTEAFF
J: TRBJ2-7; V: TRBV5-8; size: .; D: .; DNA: TGTGCCAGCAGCTGGGGGGTCGAGCAGTACTTC; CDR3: CASSWGVEQYF
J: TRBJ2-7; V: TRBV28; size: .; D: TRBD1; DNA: TGTGCCAGCAGTTATGGGGGGACAGGTTCCTACGAGCAGTACTTC; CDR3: CASSYGGTGSYEQYF
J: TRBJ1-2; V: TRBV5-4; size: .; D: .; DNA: TGTGCCAGCAGCTTGTCGACGGGACGGACTATCGGCTACACCTTC; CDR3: CASSLSTGRTIGYTF
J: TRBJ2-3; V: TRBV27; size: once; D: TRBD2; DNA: TGTGCCAGCAGTCACATAGCGGGGGATAGCACAGATACGCAGTATTTT; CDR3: CASSHIAGDSTDTQYF
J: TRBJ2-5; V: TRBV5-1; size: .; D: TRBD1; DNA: TGCGCCAGCAGCTTGGGTCGACAGGGGTCTGAGACCCAGTACTTC; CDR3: CASSLGRQGSETQYF
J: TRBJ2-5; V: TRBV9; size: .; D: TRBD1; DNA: TGTGCCAGCAGCGTAGATGCCGGGACAGGGGGAGAGACCCAGTACTTC; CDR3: CASSVDAGTGGETQYF
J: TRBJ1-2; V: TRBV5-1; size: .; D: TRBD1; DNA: TGCGCCAGCAGCTTGGACAGGGGTGATGACTATGGCTACACCTTC; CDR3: CASSLDRGDDYGYTF
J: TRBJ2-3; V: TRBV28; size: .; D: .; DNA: TGTGCCAGCACCCGTGGCCGAGAGCGGCGCACAGATACGCAGTATTTT; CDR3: CASTRGRERRTDTQYF